The clone carrying this TCR beta chain has just one count. Its antigen is not identified. This entry belongs to a study of cytomegalovirus exposure and HLA in healthy donors. Study-wide findings and caveats: Cytomegalovirus status was reportedly diagnosed by the classifier with high sensitivity and specificity.

PCR employed 60 Vbeta and 13 Jbeta primers. Assay: immunoSEQ multiplex PCR; the TCRdb copy retains only in-frame clones and omits some. The data show more than 110,000 clones, approximately 63% seen once. This CDR3 is built from 16 residues. Germline trimming cut 0 bases from V and 0 bases from J; bases unmatched to any gene: 4. Germline V gene sequence: CDR1 SGHRS, CDR2 YFSETQ. The clonotype comes from a woman aged 55-70 years in good health and CMV-seropositive. The genes are TRBV5-1 and TRBJ2-5; 8 bases fit TRBD2. Sequenced material: PBMCs. In DNA form, the CDR3 reads TGCGCCAGCAGCTTGGAGACGGGACTAGACCAAGAGACCCAGTACTTC. This translates into CASSLETGLDQETQYF.